A single sample gave rise to the 25 T cell receptor beta chains below, sequenced in a study of control samples from healthy donors and cancer patients. Assay used: immunoSEQ multiplex PCR; TCRdb lists only in-frame clones, some missing. The sample lists about 47,000 clones; roughly 80% were seen once. Sequenced: blood. The origin of the receptors is a man aged 65 to 79 in good health.

This clone appeared a few times. This chain joins TRBV20-1 and TRBJ1-2, with D possibly matching TRBD1 (6 bases). This CDR3 region has 11 residues. Germline CDR1 and CDR2: DFQATT and SNEGSKA (reference sequence). Trimming removed 4 bases at V and 8 bases at J, with 11 bases between. CDR3 in amino acids: CSAKMGAGYTF. CDR3 nucleotides: TGCAGTGCTAAGATGGGGGCAGGCTACACCTTC.

This rearrangement joins TRBV24-1 to TRBJ2-5; no firm D call. The CDR3 is 12 amino acids. The germline gives CDR1 KGHDR, CDR2 SFDVKD. V lost 1 base, J lost 4 bases, and 3 bases lay in between. CDR3 bases: TGTGCCACCAGTGATTTCCGAGAGACCCAGTACTTC. This sequence encodes CATSDFRETQYF.

This clone was counted only a few times. The rearrangement joins TRBV11-2 to TRBJ1-1; D is unresolved. Trimming stripped 3 bases from V and 1 base from J, with 6 bases between. CDR3 length equals 13 residues. Germline lookup yields CDR1 SGHAT and CDR2 FQNNGV. The chain's CDR3 is CASSFTENTEAFF. The CDR3 nucleotides are TGTGCCAGCAGCTTTACAGAGAACACTGAAGCTTTCTTT.

The chain recombines TRBV11-3 with TRBJ2-5; no firm D call. The length of the CDR3 is 14 residues. Trimming left V 4 bases short and J 4 bases short, with 13 bases between. Germline assignment: CDR1 SGHNT and CDR2 YENEEA. DNA of the CDR3: TGTGCCAGCAGCTCCCCCAGAGAAGGAGAGACCCAGTACTTC. Its translation is CASSSPREGETQYF.

The chain employs TRBV27 and TRBJ2-7; 10 nucleotides line up with TRBD2. Germline V gene data show CDR1 as MNHEY and CDR2 as SMNVEV (reference sequence). The CDR3 spans 15 residues. The V segment lost 2 bases and the J segment 3 bases; nucleotides outside the gene matches: 4. CDR3 nucleotide sequence: TGTGCCAGCAGTTTAGATCTAGCGGGAGTCTACGAGCAGTACTTC. Translating gives CASSLDLAGVYEQYF.

The chain employs TRBV5-1 and TRBJ1-2, with D unresolved. This CDR3 contains 13 residues. Germline V lookup: CDR1 SGHRS, CDR2 YFSETQ. Trimming stripped 0 bases from V and 4 bases from J, with 7 bases between. In DNA, the CDR3 is TGCGCCAGCAGCTTGGATCAGCTCTATGGCTACACCTTC. This sequence encodes CASSLDQLYGYTF.

This chain links TRBV28 with TRBJ1-1, with no clear D. CDR1 is MDHEN, CDR2 SYDVKM, per germline. The CDR3 spans 11 residues. V lost 4 bases, J lost 2 bases, and 2 bases lay in between. DNA of the CDR3: TGTGCCAGCAGTTCAAACACTGAAGCTTTCTTT. Protein: CASSSNTEAFF.

This chain links TRBV11-3 with TRBJ2-3; D is possibly TRBD2 (5 bases). Trimming shortened V by 1 base and J by 3 bases, and 8 bases separated the two germline ends. Germline assignment: CDR1 SGHNT and CDR2 YENEEA. This CDR3 has 14 amino acids. The CDR3 nucleotides are TGTGCCAGCAGCTTAGGACTATCTACAGATACGCAGTATTTT. It codes for CASSLGLSTDTQYF.

For this clone: A read error may produce the germline difference seen at one junction end. Other DNA sequences in the same sample also yield this CDR3. This chain joins TRBV5-4 and TRBJ1-5, with D maybe TRBD1 (5 bases). CDR3 length: 15 residues. Germline-derived CDR1 and CDR2 are SGHNT and YYREEE (reference sequence). The CDR3 DNA reads as TGTGCCAGCAGTTTGGCAGGGAGCCGGGATCAGCCCCAGCATTTT. This gives the protein CASSLAGSRDQPQHF.

This chain joins TRBV30 and TRBJ2-3; TRBD1 or TRBD2 may be the D gene (6 bases each). Trimming stripped 4 bases from V and 2 bases from J, with 16 bases between. CDR1 and CDR2 (germline): GTSNPN, SVGIG (reference sequence). This CDR3 has 15 amino acids. This CDR3 reads CAWNRKGGVTDTQYF. CDR3 nucleotide sequence: TGTGCCTGGAATCGTAAGGGGGGAGTCACAGATACGCAGTATTTT.

The chain combines TRBV7-2 with TRBJ1-2, with 10 bases fitting TRBD1. The CDR3 spans 15 residues. Trimming took 3 bases from V and 4 from J; bases not matched to a gene: 5. CDR1 and CDR2 from the germline V gene are SGHTA and FQGNSA. This chain's CDR3 is CASSFGQGGSYGYTF. The CDR3 DNA follows: TGTGCCAGCAGCTTTGGACAGGGGGGGAGCTATGGCTACACCTTC. Full variable domain (rest looked up from reference TRBV7-2 and TRBJ1-2): GAGVSQSPSNKVTEKGKDVELRCDPISGHTALYWYRQSLGQGLEFLIYFQGNSAPDKSGLPSDRFSAERTGGSVSTLTIQRTQQEDSAVYLCASSFGQGGSYGYTFGSGTRLTVV.

V gene TRBV4-2 combines with J gene TRBJ1-2; no reliable D call. Germline assignment: CDR1 LGHNA and CDR2 YNFKEQ. The CDR3 has 15 residues. Trimming took 1 base from V and 2 from J, leaving 11 bases between them. Here the CDR3 DNA reads TGTGCCAGCAGCCAAGTATCGCGGGAGAACTATGGCTACACCTTC. Protein: CASSQVSRENYGYTF.

This chain joins TRBV5-8 and TRBJ2-1; 10 bases fit TRBD2. The junction had 10 bases not matched to a gene; V was cut back by 0 bases and J by 10 bases. The CDR3 runs 16 residues. Germline CDR1 SGHTS, CDR2 YDEGEE. The CDR3, as DNA: TGTGCCAGCAGCTTGGGCCGGAGCGGGGGGGCAGGGGAGCAGTTCTTC. It yields the protein CASSLGRSGGAGEQFF.

The chain links TRBV5-4 to TRBJ2-5; D may be TRBD1 (5 bases). Germline assignment: CDR1 SGHNT and CDR2 YYREEE (reference sequence). This CDR3 contains 14 residues. Trimming stripped 0 bases from V and 2 bases from J, with 8 bases between. Written as DNA, the CDR3 is TGTGCCAGCAGCTTGGGACAGATACAAGAGACCCAGTACTTC. As protein: CASSLGQIQETQYF.

The chain recombines TRBV4-1 with TRBJ2-3; TRBD1 agrees at 12 bases. This CDR3 region has 17 residues. Unmatched junction bases numbered 6, after V lost 0 bases and J lost 5 bases. Germline CDR1 reads MGHRA; CDR2 reads YSYEKL. CDR3 DNA: TGCGCCAGCAGCCAAGATAGGGACAGGGGGCGAAGAGATACGCAGTATTTT. Residues: CASSQDRDRGRRDTQYF.

The chain employs TRBV9 and TRBJ2-3; D possibly corresponds to TRBD2 (5 bases). The germline gives CDR1 SGDLS, CDR2 YYNGEE. The V and J ends lost 1 base and 5 bases respectively, with 14 bases between them. CDR3 size: 15 residues. DNA for the CDR3: TGTGCCAGCAGCGTATCAGGAACACGGGGAGATACGCAGTATTTT. It codes for CASSVSGTRGDTQYF.

CDR3 region: CASTMGGSYEQYF. The CDR3 DNA sequence: TGTGCCAGCACTATGGGGGGGAGTTACGAGCAGTACTTC. The chain has TRBV28 and TRBJ2-7; 7 positions agree with TRBD2. The germline V gene has CDR1 MDHEN and CDR2 SYDVKM. CDR3 size: 13 residues. V was clipped by 7 bases and J by 4 bases; unmatched bases: 7.

V usage is TRBV6-2 or TRBV6-3 and J usage is TRBJ2-1, with a possible D match to TRBD2 (5 bases). The CDR3 totals 12 residues. Germline V gene sequence: CDR1 MNHEY, CDR2 SVGEGT. V shed 5 bases and J shed 8 bases, with 10 bases lying between them. CDR3 in amino acids: CASSVARHEQFF. The DNA of the CDR3 is TGTGCCAGCAGTGTAGCGCGGCATGAGCAGTTCTTC.

The chain carries TRBV3-1 (or the pseudogene TRBV3-2) and TRBJ1-6, with D hard to call. The CDR3 has 15 amino acids. Germline lookup yields CDR1 LGHDT and CDR2 YNNKEL (reference sequence). V was clipped by 4 bases and J by 5 bases, with 12 bases between them. The CDR3 DNA reads as TGTGCCAGCAGCCCTCGTGGGAGGGATAATTCACCCCTCCACTTT. It codes for CASSPRGRDNSPLHF.

The chain couples TRBV28 to TRBJ1-5, with D unclear. CDR1 is MDHEN and CDR2 is SYDVKM in the germline V gene. Trimming removed 7 bases at V and 0 bases at J, with 13 bases between. This CDR3 spans 15 amino acids. CDR3 in DNA: TGTGCCAGCACCCTAGGCGGGCTTAGCAATCAGCCCCAGCATTTT. The encoded protein is CASTLGGLSNQPQHF.

The rearrangement links TRBV28 to TRBJ2-5; D is possibly TRBD2 (5 bases). The germline V gene encodes CDR1 MDHEN and CDR2 SYDVKM. V lost 6 bases and J lost 5, with 10 bases in between. The CDR3 loop spans 12 amino acids. The CDR3 bases are TGTGCCAGCAGCCATGGGGAGGAGACCCAGTACTTC. It encodes CASSHGEETQYF.

Written as DNA, the CDR3 is TGCAGCGGCGGATCCCAGGGGAATGAGCAGTTCTTC. Residues: CSGGSQGNEQFF. This chain uses TRBV29-1 with TRBJ2-1; D perhaps matches TRBD1 (6 bases). CDR3 length: 12 residues. Germline V gives CDR1 SQVTM, CDR2 ANQGSEA. Trimming pared 7 bases from V and 7 bases from J, leaving 14 bases between.

The chain uses TRBV6-6 and TRBJ2-3, with 8 positions matching TRBD2. Trimming cost V 4 bases and J 4 bases; bases outside gene matches: 10. CDR1 MNHNY and CDR2 SVGAGI come from the germline V gene (reference sequence). The CDR3 runs 16 residues. The CDR3 sequence: CASSSPGLGGADTQYF. CDR3 coding DNA: TGTGCCAGCAGTTCGCCGGGACTAGGAGGGGCAGATACGCAGTATTTT.

The chain is built from TRBV13 and TRBJ2-1; D is perhaps TRBD2 (6 bases). Looked up from germline, CDR1 is PRHDT and CDR2 is FYEKMQ (reference sequence). The CDR3 runs 17 residues. V shed 4 bases and J shed 2 bases, with 18 bases lying between them. The CDR3 loop reads CASSSALPGLAYNEQFF. The CDR3 nucleotides are TGTGCCAGCAGCTCGGCACTACCGGGACTGGCCTACAATGAGCAGTTCTTC.

V usage is TRBV18 and J usage is TRBJ2-7, with a possible D match to TRBD1 (7 bases). Germline loops: CDR1 KGHSH, CDR2 LQKENI. Trimming took off 3 bases at V and 6 bases at J, with 21 bases between the two ends. The CDR3 runs to 16 residues. DNA for the CDR3: TGTGCCAGCTCACCCTCACGGAGGGGGCTTAGGAGCGAGCAGTACTTC. Protein: CASSPSRRGLRSEQYF.